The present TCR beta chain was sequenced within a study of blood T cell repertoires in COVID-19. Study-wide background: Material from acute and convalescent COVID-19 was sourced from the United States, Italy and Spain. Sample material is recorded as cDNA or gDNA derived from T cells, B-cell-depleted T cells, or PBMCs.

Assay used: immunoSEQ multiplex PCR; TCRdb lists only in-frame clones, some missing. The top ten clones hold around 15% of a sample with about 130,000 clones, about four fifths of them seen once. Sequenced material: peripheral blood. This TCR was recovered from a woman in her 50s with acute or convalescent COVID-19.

CDR3 amino acids: CASSLGQGLRSYTGELFF. CDR3 nucleotide sequence: TGTGCCAGCAGCTTAGGTCAGGGACTCCGTTCTTACACCGGGGAGCTGTTTTTT. The rearrangement links TRBV7-9 to TRBJ2-2, with D possibly being TRBD2 (6 bases). This CDR3 has 18 amino acids. CDR1 is SEHNR and CDR2 is FQNEAQ in the germline V gene (reference sequence). V lost 1 base to trimming and J lost 3 bases, with 18 bases between them. The variable domain in full, with the rest retrieved from reference TRBV7-9 and TRBJ2-2, is DTGVSQNPRHKITKRGQNVTFRCDPISEHNRLYWYRQTLGQGPEFLTYFQNEAQLEKSRLLSDRFSAERPKGSFSTLEIQRTEQGDSAMYLCASSLGQGLRSYTGELFFGEGSRLTVL.